The T cell receptor (beta chain) under discussion was sequenced for a study of T cell responses to AZD1222 COVID-19 vaccine. The CDR3 contains 13 residues. Trimming left V 5 bases short and J 4 bases short, with 11 bases between. Germline V lookup: CDR1 SGHVS, CDR2 FQNEAQ. Only a few counts were recorded for this clone. Clones were read by immunoSEQ multiplex PCR, and TCRdb kept only the in-frame ones, dropping some. The data contain around 150,000 clones, 80% to 95% of them seen just once; the ten biggest clones take up 2.5% to 4%. The clonotype was recovered from an adult who received the AZD1222 COVID-19 vaccine. The source was peripheral blood, collected 28 days after the second AZD1222 dose. The chain links TRBV7-8 to TRBJ1-2, with D tentatively TRBD1 (6 bases). The CDR3 nucleotides read TGTGCCAGCAGCCCTGGACAGATCTATGGCTACACCTTC. Protein: CASSPGQIYGYTF.